One and the same sample provided the 16 T cell receptor beta chains below, sequenced in a study of blood T cell repertoires in COVID-19. Sequencing was performed with immunoSEQ multiplex PCR; in TCRdb, only in-frame clones are kept and a portion is missing. The sample contains about 170,000 clones, around 80% of which appear only once. Source material: PBMCs or T cells enriched from blood (not recorded which). These receptors were collected from a man aged 45-65 years who had recovered from COVID-19.

The chain combines TRBV28 with TRBJ2-2; 9 nucleotides line up with TRBD2. CDR1 and CDR2 (germline): MDHEN, SYDVKM. The trim removed 2 bases at V and 6 bases at J, leaving 4 bases unmatched. The CDR3 spans 15 residues. Written as DNA, the CDR3 is TGTGCCAGCAGTTTAACGCTAGCGGGGCCCGGGGAGCTGTTTTTT. Its protein product is CASSLTLAGPGELFF. Supplemented by reference TRBV28 and TRBJ2-2, the full variable domain reads DVKVTQSSRYLVKRTGEKVFLECVQDMDHENMFWYRQDPGLGLRLIYFSYDVKMKEKGDIPEGYSVSREKKERFSLILESASTNQTSMYLCASSLTLAGPGELFFGEGSRLTVL.

The chain joins TRBV4-1 to TRBJ1-5; the D gene is possibly TRBD1 (5 bases). V was shortened by 0 bases and J by 6 bases, with 12 bases between the two germline ends. Germline assignment: CDR1 MGHRA and CDR2 YSYEKL. This CDR3 spans 15 amino acids. The CDR3 DNA is TGCGCCAGCAGCCAAGATTCAGGGTTTGGTCAGCCCCAGCATTTT. It yields the protein CASSQDSGFGQPQHF.

The J gene is TRBJ2-1, the V gene TRBV7-2; 7 positions agree with TRBD1. V was clipped by 2 bases and J by 5 bases; unmatched bases: 9. The CDR3 contains 16 residues. CDR1 SGHTA and CDR2 FQGNSA come from the germline V gene. This chain's CDR3 is CASSLRKGAWNNEQFF. The CDR3 DNA follows: TGTGCCAGCAGCTTAAGAAAGGGGGCTTGGAACAATGAGCAGTTCTTC.

V is TRBV18 and J is TRBJ1-2, with D tentatively TRBD1 (5 bases). The CDR3 totals 18 residues. Looked up from germline, CDR1 is KGHSH and CDR2 is LQKENI. V lost 3 bases to trimming and J lost 0 bases, with 20 bases between them. CDR3 nucleotides: TGTGCCAGCTCACCCTGGGAGGCACGCGGAGGGGCTAACTATGGCTACACCTTC. This sequence encodes CASSPWEARGGANYGYTF. The complete variable domain, with remaining parts taken from reference TRBV18 and TRBJ1-2, reads NAGVMQNPRHLVRRRGQEARLRCSPMKGHSHVYWYRQLPEEGLKFMVYLQKENIIDESGMPKERFSAEFPKEGPSILRIQQVVRGDSAAYFCASSPWEARGGANYGYTFGSGTRLTVV.

The table lists this clone with a count of one. The chain is built from TRBV2 and TRBJ1-5, with 7 bases aligning to TRBD1. Germline values: CDR1 SNHLY, CDR2 FYNNEI. V dropped 4 bases and J dropped 4; count of bases not matched to a gene: 4. This CDR3 spans 14 amino acids. DNA of the CDR3: TGTGCCAGCAGTGGCAGGGGGACTAATCAGCCCCAGCATTTT. Protein sequence: CASSGRGTNQPQHF.

The chain employs TRBV19 and TRBJ2-7; possibly TRBD1 for D (6 bases). Germline loops: CDR1 LNHDA, CDR2 SQIVND (reference sequence). The CDR3 runs 15 residues. The V end lost 4 bases, the J end lost 0 bases, and 13 bases lay between the germline ends. The CDR3 DNA is TGTGCCAGTAGTAACGGACAGAGTTACTCCTACGAGCAGTACTTC. It codes for CASSNGQSYSYEQYF.

About this clone itself: An end of the junction differs from the germline gene, which may be a read error. The rearrangement uses TRBV7-2 and TRBJ1-1; TRBD1 is a possible D gene (5 bases). The V gene's germline CDR1 is SGHTA and CDR2 FQGNSA. The CDR3 runs 12 residues. CDR3: CASSFGTGFGAF. DNA for the CDR3: TGTGCCAGCAGCTTCGGGACTGGTTTTGGGGCCTTT.

A few counts support this clone. The CDR3 loop reads CASSLQGQGFTEAFF. In DNA form, the CDR3 reads TGCGCCAGCAGCTTGCAAGGACAGGGGTTCACTGAAGCTTTCTTT. This chain connects TRBV5-1 to TRBJ1-1; TRBD1 matches 9 bases. CDR1 and CDR2 (germline): SGHRS, YFSETQ. This CDR3 has 15 residues. V shed 1 base and J 4 bases; nucleotides not matched to a gene: 5.

The CDR3 sequence is CASSPGTSGALSYEQYF. CDR3 bases: TGCGCCAGCAGCCCCGGGACTAGCGGGGCTCTCTCCTACGAGCAGTACTTC. This chain links TRBV5-1 with TRBJ2-7, with 13 bases lining up with TRBD2. The CDR3 is made up of 17 amino acids. CDR1 SGHRS and CDR2 YFSETQ come from the germline V gene. Unmatched junction bases numbered 7, after V lost 4 bases and J lost 0 bases.

The chain has TRBV29-1 and TRBJ1-1, with 7 bases lining up with TRBD1. V dropped 7 bases and J dropped 10; count of bases not matched to a gene: 6. The CDR3 is made up of 10 amino acids. The germline gives CDR1 SQVTM, CDR2 ANQGSEA. This CDR3 reads CSAGTDPAFF. CDR3 coding DNA: TGCAGCGCGGGGACAGACCCAGCTTTCTTT.

The rearrangement links TRBV27 to TRBJ1-4; the D is unclear. This CDR3 spans 15 amino acids. The germline CDR1 and CDR2 sequences are MNHEY and SMNVEV (reference sequence). Trimming removed 0 bases from V and 4 bases from J, with 9 bases in between. The CDR3 nucleotides read TGTGCCAGCAGTTTATCGAGGGCAAGTAATGAAAAACTGTTTTTT. This gives the protein CASSLSRASNEKLFF.

CDR3 in amino acids: CASSPLGGGVVKFF. Written as DNA, the CDR3 is TGTGCCAGCAGCCCCCTTGGCGGGGGGGTAGTGAAGTTCTTC. The chain links TRBV3-1 (or the pseudogene TRBV3-2) to TRBJ2-1, with TRBD2 matching over 9 bases. This CDR3 contains 14 residues. Germline CDR1 and CDR2: LGHDT and YNNKEL (reference sequence). J lost 14 bases, V lost 4 bases, and 12 bases had no gene match.

V is TRBV18 and J is TRBJ2-3; 8 bases match TRBD2. The CDR3 sequence is 16 residues long. The V gene end was trimmed by 6 bases and the J gene end by 2 bases; junction bases not matched to a gene: 10. Germline CDR1 is KGHSH and CDR2 is LQKENI. Written as DNA, the CDR3 is TGTGCCAGCTCCCTGGTTTCGGGGGGGGTCACAGATACGCAGTATTTT. Its protein product is CASSLVSGGVTDTQYF. Supplemented by reference TRBV18 and TRBJ2-3, the full variable domain reads NAGVMQNPRHLVRRRGQEARLRCSPMKGHSHVYWYRQLPEEGLKFMVYLQKENIIDESGMPKERFSAEFPKEGPSILRIQQVVRGDSAAYFCASSLVSGGVTDTQYFGPGTRLTVL.

This clone occurred a few times. The chain has TRBV5-1 and TRBJ2-2; no clear D gene. This CDR3 contains 15 residues. The V gene lost 1 base and the J gene lost 1 base, with 8 bases spanning the gap. Germline V lookup: CDR1 SGHRS, CDR2 YFSETQ. The CDR3 region is CASSLNSGNTGELFF. In nucleotides, the CDR3 is TGCGCCAGCAGCTTGAATTCAGGGAACACCGGGGAGCTGTTTTTT.

The genes are TRBV19 and TRBJ2-2, with TRBD2 as a possible D gene (6 bases). Germline V gene sequence: CDR1 LNHDA, CDR2 SQIVND (reference sequence). Trimming took off 1 base at V and 3 bases at J, with 12 bases between the two ends. The CDR3 is 16 amino acids. The CDR3 loop reads CASSIGGVRYTGELFF. The CDR3 nucleotides read TGTGCCAGTAGTATAGGGGGGGTGCGGTACACCGGGGAGCTGTTTTTT.

Comment on this clone: Other nucleotide sequences in the sample specify the same CDR3. The V call is TRBV28, the J call TRBJ1-2, with a weak D call TRBD1 (6 bases). V was cut by 4 bases and J by 5 bases, with 11 bases left in between. Germline V lookup: CDR1 MDHEN, CDR2 SYDVKM. This CDR3 comprises 13 residues. The CDR3 loop is CASSSGQTYGYTF. DNA of the CDR3: TGTGCCAGCAGTTCTGGACAGACTTATGGCTACACCTTC.